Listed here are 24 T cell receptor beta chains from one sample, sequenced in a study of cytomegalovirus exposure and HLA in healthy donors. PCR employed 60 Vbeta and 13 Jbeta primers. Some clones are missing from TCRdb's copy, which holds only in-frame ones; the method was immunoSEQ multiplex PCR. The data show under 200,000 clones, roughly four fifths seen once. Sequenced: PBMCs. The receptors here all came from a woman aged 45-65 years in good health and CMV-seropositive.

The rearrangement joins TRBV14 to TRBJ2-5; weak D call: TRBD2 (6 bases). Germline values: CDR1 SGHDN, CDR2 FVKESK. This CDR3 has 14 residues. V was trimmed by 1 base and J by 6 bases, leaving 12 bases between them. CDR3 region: CASSQVSAGQTQYF. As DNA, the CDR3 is TGTGCCAGCAGCCAAGTCTCAGCGGGCCAGACCCAGTACTTC.

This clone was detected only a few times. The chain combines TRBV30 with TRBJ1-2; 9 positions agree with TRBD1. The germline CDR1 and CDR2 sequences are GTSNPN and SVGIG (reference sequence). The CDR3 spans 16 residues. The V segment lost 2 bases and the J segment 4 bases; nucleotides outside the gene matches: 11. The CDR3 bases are TGTGCCTGGAGTCGAGGACAGGGGACATTTCCCTATGGCTACACCTTC. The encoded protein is CAWSRGQGTFPYGYTF.

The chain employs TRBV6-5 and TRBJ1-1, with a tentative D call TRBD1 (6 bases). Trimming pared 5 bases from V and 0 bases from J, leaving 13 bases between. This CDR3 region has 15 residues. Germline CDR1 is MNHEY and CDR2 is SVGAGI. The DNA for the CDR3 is TGTGCCAGCAGTACTCAGGGGATTCTGAACACTGAAGCTTTCTTT. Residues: CASSTQGILNTEAFF.

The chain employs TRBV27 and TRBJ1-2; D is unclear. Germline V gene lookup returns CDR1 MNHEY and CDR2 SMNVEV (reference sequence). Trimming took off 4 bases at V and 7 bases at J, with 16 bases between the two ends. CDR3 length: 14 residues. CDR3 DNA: TGTGCCAGCAGTTCTCTTTTCCGGGGAGGTGGCTACACCTTC. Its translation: CASSSLFRGGGYTF.

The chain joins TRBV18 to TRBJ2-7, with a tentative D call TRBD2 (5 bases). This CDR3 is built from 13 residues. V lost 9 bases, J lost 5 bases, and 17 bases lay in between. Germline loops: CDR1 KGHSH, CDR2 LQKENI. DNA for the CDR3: TGTGCCAGTTCCCGGGGAGAAGGCCACGAGCAGTACTTC. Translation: CASSRGEGHEQYF.

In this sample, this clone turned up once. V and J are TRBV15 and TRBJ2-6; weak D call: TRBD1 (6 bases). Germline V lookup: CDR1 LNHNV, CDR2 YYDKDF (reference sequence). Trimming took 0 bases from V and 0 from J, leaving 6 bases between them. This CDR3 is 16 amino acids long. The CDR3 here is CATSRDRGSGANVLTF. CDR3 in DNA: TGTGCCACCAGCAGAGACAGGGGCTCTGGGGCCAACGTCCTGACTTTC.

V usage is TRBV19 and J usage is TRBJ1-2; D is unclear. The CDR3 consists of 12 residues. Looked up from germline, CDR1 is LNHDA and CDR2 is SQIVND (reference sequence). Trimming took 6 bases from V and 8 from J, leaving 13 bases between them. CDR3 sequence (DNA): TGTGCCAGTAGCCCGGAGGGCTGGGGCTACACCTTC. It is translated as CASSPEGWGYTF.

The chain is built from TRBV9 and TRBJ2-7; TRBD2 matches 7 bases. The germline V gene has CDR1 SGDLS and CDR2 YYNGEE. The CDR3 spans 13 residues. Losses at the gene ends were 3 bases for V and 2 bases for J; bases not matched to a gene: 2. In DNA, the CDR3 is TGTGCCAGCAGCGGGACTAGGACCTACGAGCAGTACTTC. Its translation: CASSGTRTYEQYF.

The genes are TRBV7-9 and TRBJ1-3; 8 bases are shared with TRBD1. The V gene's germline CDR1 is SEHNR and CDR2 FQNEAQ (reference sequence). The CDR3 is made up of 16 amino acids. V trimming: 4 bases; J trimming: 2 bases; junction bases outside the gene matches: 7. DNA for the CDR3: TGTGCCAGCAGCTCGGCTCTGACAGGGGCTGGAAACACCATATATTTT. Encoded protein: CASSSALTGAGNTIYF.

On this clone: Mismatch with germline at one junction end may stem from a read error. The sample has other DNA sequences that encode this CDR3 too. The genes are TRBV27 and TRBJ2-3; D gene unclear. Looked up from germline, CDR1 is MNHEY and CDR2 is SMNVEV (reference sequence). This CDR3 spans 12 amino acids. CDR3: CASSSGADTQYF. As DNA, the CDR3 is TGCGCCAGCAGTTCTGGAGCAGATACGCAGTATTTT.

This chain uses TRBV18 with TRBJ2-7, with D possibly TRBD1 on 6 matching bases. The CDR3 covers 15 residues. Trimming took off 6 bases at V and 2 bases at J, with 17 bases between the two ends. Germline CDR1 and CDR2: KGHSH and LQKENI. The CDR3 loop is CASSLYRDTTYEQYF. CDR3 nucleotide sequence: TGTGCCAGCTCCCTCTACCGGGACACGACCTACGAGCAGTACTTC.

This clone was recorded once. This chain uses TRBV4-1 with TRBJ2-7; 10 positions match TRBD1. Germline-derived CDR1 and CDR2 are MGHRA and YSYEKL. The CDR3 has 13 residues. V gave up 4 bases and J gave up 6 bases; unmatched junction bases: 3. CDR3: CASSLGQGVEQYF. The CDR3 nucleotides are TGCGCCAGCAGCCTTGGACAGGGGGTCGAGCAGTACTTC.

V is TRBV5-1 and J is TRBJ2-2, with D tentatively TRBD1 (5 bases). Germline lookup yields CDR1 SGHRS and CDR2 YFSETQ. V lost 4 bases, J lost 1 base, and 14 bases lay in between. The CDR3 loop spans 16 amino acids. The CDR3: CASSLIRVENTGELFF. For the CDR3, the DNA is TGCGCCAGCAGCCTAATCAGGGTGGAGAACACCGGGGAGCTGTTTTTT.

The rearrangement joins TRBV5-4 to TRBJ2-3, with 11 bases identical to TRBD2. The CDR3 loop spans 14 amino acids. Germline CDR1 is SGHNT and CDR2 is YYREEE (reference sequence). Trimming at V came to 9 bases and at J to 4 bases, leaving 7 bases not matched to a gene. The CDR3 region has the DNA TGTGCCACCGCTAGCGGGGGGAGTGCAGATACGCAGTATTTT. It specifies CATASGGSADTQYF.

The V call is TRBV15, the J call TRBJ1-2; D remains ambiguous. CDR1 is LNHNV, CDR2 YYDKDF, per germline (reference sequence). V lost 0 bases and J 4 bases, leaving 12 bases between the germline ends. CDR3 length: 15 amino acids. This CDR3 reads CATSRDLGGGYGYTF. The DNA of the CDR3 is TGTGCCACCAGCAGAGATCTGGGAGGAGGCTATGGCTACACCTTC.

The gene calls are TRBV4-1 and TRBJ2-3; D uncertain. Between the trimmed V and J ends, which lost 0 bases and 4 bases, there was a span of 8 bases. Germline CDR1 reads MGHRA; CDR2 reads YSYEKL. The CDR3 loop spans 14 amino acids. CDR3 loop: CASSQEENSDTQYF. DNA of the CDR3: TGCGCCAGCAGCCAAGAGGAGAATTCAGATACGCAGTATTTT.

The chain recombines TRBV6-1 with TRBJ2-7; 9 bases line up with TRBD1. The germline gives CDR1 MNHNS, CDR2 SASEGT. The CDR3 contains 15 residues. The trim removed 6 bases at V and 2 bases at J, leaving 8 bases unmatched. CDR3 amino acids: CASRSGTGPPYEQYF. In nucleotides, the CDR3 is TGTGCCAGCAGAAGCGGGACAGGGCCCCCCTACGAGCAGTACTTC.

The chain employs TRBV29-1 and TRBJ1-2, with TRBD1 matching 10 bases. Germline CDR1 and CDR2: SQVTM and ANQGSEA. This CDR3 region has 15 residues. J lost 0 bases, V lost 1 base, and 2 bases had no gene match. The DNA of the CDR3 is TGCAGCGTTGAAGGGGGACAGGGGTCTAACTATGGCTACACCTTC. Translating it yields CSVEGGQGSNYGYTF.

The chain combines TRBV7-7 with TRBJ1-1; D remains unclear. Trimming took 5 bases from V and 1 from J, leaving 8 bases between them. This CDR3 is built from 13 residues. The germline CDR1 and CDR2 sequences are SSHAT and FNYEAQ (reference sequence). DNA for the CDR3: TGTGCCAGCAGCAGGGAGCCGAACACTGAAGCTTTCTTT. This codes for CASSREPNTEAFF.

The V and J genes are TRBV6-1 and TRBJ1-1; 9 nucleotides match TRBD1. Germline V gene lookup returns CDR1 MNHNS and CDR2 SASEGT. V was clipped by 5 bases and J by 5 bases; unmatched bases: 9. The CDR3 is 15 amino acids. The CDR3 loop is CASSQPGQGLTEAFF. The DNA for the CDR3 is TGTGCCAGCAGTCAACCGGGACAGGGTTTGACTGAAGCTTTCTTT.

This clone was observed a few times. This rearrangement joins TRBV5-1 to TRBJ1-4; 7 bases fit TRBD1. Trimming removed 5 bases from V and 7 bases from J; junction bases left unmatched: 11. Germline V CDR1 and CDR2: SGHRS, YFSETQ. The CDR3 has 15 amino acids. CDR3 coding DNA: TGCGCCAGCAGTTCCGGACAGGCATTGGGTGAAAAACTGTTTTTT. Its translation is CASSSGQALGEKLFF. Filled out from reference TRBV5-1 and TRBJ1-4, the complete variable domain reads KAGVTQTPRYLIKTRGQQVTLSCSPISGHRSVSWYQQTPGQGLQFLFEYFSETQRNKGNFPGRFSGRQFSNSRSEMNVSTLELGDSALYLCASSSGQALGEKLFFGSGTQLSVL.

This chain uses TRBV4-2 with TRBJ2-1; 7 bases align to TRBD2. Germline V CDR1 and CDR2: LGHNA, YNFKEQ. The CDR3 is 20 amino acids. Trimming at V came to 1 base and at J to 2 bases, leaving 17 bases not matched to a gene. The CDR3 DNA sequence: TGTGCCAGCAGCCAAGTTTCGCAAGTGGGGGGGTCCCGGGCCTACAATGAGCAGTTCTTC. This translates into CASSQVSQVGGSRAYNEQFF.

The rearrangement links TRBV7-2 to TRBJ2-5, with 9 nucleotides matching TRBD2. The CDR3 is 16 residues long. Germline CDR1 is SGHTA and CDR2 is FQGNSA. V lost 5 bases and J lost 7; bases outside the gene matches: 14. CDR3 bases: TGTGCCAGCAGCCCCCCAGGGACTAGCAGGGGGGGGACCCAGTACTTC. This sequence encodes CASSPPGTSRGGTQYF.

The CDR3 DNA sequence: TGCGCCAGCAGCCCGCGGCGAGGGCCGGGACAGGGAAATTGGAGCTACACCTTC. This encodes CASSPRRGPGQGNWSYTF. The chain uses TRBV5-1 and TRBJ1-2, with 9 bases aligning to TRBD1. V shed 4 bases, J shed 9 bases, and the junction held 22 bases outside the gene matches. The CDR3 extends over 18 amino acids. CDR1 is SGHRS, CDR2 YFSETQ, per germline.